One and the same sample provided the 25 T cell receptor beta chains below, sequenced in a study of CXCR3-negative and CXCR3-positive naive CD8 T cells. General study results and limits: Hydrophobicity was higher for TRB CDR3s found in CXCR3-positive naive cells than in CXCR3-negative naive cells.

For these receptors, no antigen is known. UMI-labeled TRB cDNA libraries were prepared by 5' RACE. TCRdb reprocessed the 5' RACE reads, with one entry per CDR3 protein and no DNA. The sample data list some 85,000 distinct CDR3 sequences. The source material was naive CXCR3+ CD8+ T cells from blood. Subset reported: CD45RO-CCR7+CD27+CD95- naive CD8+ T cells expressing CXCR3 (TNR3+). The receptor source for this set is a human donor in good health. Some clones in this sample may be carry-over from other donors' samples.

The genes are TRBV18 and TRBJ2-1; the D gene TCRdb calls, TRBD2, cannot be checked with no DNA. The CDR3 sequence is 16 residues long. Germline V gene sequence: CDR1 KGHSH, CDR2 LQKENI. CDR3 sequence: CASSPTGTSNPNEQFF.

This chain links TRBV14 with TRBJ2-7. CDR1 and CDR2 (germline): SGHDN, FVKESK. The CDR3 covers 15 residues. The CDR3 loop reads CASSQASSVPYEQYF.

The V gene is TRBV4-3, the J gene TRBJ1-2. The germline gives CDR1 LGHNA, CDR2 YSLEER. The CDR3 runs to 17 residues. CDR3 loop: CASSQVAGAREDNGYTF.

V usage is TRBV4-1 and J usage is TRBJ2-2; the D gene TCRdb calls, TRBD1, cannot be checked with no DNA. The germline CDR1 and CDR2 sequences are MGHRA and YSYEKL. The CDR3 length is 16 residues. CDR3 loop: CASSQAPGQEGGELFF.

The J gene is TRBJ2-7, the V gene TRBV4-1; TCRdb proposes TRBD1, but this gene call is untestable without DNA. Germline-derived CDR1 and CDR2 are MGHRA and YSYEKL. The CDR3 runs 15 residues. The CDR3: CASSQDPGPVGEQYF.

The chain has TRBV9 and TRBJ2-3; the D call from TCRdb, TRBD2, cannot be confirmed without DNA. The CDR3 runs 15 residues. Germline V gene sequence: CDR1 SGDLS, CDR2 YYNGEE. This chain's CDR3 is CASSVEADSTDTQYF.

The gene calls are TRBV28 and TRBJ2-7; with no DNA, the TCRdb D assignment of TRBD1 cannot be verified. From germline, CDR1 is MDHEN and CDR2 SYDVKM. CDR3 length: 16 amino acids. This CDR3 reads CASSLPRQGEIYEQYF. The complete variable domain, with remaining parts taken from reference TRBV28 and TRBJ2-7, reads DVKVTQSSRYLVKRTGEKVFLECVQDMDHENMFWYRQDPGLGLRLIYFSYDVKMKEKGDIPEGYSVSREKKERFSLILESASTNQTSMYLCASSLPRQGEIYEQYFGPGTRLTVT.

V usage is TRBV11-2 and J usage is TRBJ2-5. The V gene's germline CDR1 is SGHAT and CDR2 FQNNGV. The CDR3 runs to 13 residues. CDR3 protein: CASSLWGQETQYF.

CDR3 residues: CASSLESRGFSPLHF. The chain uses TRBV7-2 and TRBJ1-6. This CDR3 is 15 amino acids long. Germline loops: CDR1 SGHTA, CDR2 FQGNSA.

The CDR3 here is CASSLARGPYEQYF. The V and J genes are TRBV27 and TRBJ2-7; without DNA, the TCRdb call of TRBD1 cannot be checked. The CDR3 has 14 residues. Germline-derived CDR1 and CDR2 are MNHEY and SMNVEV (reference sequence).

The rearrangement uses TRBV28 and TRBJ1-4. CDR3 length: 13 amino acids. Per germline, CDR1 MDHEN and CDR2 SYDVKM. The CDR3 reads CASSVPTNEKLFF.

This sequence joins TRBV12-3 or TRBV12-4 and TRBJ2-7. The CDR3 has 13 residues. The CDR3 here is CDSSLASSYEQYF.

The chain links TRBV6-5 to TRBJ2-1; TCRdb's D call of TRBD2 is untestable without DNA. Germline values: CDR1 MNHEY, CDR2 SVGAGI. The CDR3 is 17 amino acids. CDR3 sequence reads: CASSQPFSGGSELEQFF.

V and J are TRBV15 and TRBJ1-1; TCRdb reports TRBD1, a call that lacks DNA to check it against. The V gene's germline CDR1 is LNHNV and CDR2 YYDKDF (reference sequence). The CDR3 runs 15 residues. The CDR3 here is CATSRLGTGNTEAFF.

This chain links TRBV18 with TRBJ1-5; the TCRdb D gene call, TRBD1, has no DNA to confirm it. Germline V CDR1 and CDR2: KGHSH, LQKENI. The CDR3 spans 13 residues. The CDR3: CASSPGGAQPQHF. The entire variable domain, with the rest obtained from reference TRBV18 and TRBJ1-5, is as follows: NAGVMQNPRHLVRRRGQEARLRCSPMKGHSHVYWYRQLPEEGLKFMVYLQKENIIDESGMPKERFSAEFPKEGPSILRIQQVVRGDSAAYFCASSPGGAQPQHFGDGTRLSIL.

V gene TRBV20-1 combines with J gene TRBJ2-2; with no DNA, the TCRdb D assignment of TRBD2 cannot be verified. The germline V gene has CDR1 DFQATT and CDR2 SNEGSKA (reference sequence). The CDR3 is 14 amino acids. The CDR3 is CSATDLATTGELFF.

The CDR3 is CSASTWAQPQHF. This chain joins TRBV20-1 and TRBJ1-5. There are 12 residues in the CDR3. Per the germline V gene, CDR1 is DFQATT and CDR2 is SNEGSKA (reference sequence).

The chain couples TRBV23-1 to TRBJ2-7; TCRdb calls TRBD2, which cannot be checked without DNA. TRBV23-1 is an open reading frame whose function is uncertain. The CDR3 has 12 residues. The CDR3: CASRATRDEQYF.

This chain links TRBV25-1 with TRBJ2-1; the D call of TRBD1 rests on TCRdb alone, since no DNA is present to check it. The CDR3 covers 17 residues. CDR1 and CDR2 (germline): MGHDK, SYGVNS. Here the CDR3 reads CASSEPLPGQGYNEQFF.

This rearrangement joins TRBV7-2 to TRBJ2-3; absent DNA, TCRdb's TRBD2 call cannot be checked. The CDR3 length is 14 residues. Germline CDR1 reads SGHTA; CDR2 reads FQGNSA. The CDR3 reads CASSTLAEVNTQYF.

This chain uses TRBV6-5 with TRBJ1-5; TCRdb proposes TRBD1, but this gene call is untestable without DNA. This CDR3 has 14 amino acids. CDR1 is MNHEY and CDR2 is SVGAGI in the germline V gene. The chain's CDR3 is CASGTGGFGQPQHF.

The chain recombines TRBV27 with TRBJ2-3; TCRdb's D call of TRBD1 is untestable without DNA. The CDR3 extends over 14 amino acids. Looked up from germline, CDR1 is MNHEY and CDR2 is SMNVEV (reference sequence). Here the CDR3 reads CASSQGQGTDTQYF.

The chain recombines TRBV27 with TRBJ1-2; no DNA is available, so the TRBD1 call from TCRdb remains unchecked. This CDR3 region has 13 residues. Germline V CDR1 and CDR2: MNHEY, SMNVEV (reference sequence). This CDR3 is CASSSGTGAGYTF.

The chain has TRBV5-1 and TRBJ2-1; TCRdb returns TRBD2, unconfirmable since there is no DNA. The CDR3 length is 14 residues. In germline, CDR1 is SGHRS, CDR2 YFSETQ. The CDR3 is CASSLAGSYNEQFF.

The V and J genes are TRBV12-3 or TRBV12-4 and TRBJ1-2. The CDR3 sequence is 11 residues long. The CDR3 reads CASSFGYGYTF.